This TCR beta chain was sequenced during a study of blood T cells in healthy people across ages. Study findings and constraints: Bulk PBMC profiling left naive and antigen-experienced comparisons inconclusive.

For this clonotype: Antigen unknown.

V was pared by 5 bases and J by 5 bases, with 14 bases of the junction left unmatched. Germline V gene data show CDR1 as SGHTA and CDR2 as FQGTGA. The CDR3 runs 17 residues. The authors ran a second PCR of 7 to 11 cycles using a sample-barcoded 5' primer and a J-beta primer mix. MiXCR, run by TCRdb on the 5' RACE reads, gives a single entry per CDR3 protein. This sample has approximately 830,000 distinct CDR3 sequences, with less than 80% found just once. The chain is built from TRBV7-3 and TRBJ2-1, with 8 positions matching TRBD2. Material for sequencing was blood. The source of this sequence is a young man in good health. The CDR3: CASSKPAAAGADNEQFF. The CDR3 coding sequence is TGTGCCAGCAGCAAACCCGCAGCAGCGGGGGCCGACAATGAGCAGTTCTTC.